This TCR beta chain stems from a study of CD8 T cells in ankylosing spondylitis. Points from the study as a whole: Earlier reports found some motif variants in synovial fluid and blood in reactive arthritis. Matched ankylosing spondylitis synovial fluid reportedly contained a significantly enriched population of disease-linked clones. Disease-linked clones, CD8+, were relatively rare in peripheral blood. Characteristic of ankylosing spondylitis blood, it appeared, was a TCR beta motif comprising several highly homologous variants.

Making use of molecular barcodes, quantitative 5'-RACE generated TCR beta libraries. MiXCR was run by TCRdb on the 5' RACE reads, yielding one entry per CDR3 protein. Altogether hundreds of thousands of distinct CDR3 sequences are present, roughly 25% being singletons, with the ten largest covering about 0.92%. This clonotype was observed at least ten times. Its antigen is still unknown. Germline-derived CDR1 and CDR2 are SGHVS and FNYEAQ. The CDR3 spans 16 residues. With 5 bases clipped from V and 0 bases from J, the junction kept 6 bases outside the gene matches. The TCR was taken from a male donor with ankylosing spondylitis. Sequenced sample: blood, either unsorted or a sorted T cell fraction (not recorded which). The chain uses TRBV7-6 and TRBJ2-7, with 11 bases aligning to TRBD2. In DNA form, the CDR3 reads TGTGCCAGCAGCCCACAAACTAGCGGGAGCTCCTACGAGCAGTACTTC. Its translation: CASSPQTSGSSYEQYF.